Below, one T cell receptor beta chain is given with its context. The data stem from a study of blood T cell repertoires in COVID-19. About the research overall: Samples representing acute and convalescent COVID-19 were sourced from the United States, Italy and Spain. PBMCs, B-cell-depleted T cells, or T cells were the source of the cDNA or gDNA that made up the material.

In the original processing: Nucleated cell counts were estimated from reference gene primer amplification. The assay was immunoSEQ multiplex PCR, and TCRdb's table has in-frame clones only and misses some. The D gene and trimming were derived from the DNA, and the V and J assignments and clone size from that table. This table holds around 130,000 clones, more than 75% found once. This CDR3 has 14 residues. Germline V gives CDR1 MNHNY, CDR2 SVGAGI (reference sequence). V trimming: 6 bases; J trimming: 4 bases; junction bases outside the gene matches: 6. The receptor comes from a woman between 45 and 65 years old with acute or convalescent COVID-19. Sequenced input: peripheral blood. This chain joins TRBV6-6 and TRBJ1-1; 9 bases match TRBD1. The CDR3 DNA follows: TGTGCCAGCAGAGACAGGGGGTTGGTCACTGAAGCTTTCTTT. Encoded protein: CASRDRGLVTEAFF.